This T cell receptor (beta chain) comes out of a study of blood T cells in healthy people across ages. Study-level results: Both naive CD4+ cell counts and diversity were greater in long-lived donors than in aged donors. In older individuals, TCR beta diversity per million T cells was lower, falling roughly linearly with age.

Concerning this clonotype: What it recognizes is unknown.

PCR was performed a second time for about 7 to 12 cycles using a sample-barcoded 5' primer and a J-beta primer mix. Via MiXCR, TCRdb re-called the 5' RACE reads, giving one row per CDR3 protein. The sample contains roughly 800,000 distinct CDR3 sequences, more than 25% of which appear only once. Trimming cost V 4 bases and J 6 bases; bases outside gene matches: 12. CDR1 is LGHDT and CDR2 is YNNKEL in the germline V gene (reference sequence). The CDR3 extends over 16 amino acids. The same data also went into a second study, on T cells of mothers and their children. As that report states: All donors were healthy and Caucasian; they were a few mothers and their six children. Per mother, over 9.5 million TCR beta CDR3 reads were obtained; per child, approximately 3 million.

The chain has TRBV3-1 and TRBJ1-2; 9 positions agree with TRBD1. The sample was blood. The receptor was derived from a boy younger than 18 in good health. The CDR3 DNA sequence: TGTGCCAGCAGCCCAGTCCCGGGACAGGGTACGGATGGCTACACCTTC. Its protein product is CASSPVPGQGTDGYTF.